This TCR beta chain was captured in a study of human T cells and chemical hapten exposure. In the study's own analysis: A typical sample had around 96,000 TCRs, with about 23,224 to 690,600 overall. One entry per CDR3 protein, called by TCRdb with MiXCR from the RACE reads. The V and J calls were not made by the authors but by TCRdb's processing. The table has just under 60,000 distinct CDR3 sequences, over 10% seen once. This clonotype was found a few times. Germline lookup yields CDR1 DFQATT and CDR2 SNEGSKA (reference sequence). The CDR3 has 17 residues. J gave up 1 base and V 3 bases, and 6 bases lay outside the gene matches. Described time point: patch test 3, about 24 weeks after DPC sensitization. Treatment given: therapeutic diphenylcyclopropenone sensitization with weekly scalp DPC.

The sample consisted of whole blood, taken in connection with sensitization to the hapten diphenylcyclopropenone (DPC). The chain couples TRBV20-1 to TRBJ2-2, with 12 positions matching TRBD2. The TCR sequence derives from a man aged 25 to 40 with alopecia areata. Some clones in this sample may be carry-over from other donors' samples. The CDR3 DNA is TGCAGTGCTAGGGCTAGCGGGGGGGCGCTGAACACCGGGGAGCTGTTTTTT. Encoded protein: CSARASGGALNTGELFF.